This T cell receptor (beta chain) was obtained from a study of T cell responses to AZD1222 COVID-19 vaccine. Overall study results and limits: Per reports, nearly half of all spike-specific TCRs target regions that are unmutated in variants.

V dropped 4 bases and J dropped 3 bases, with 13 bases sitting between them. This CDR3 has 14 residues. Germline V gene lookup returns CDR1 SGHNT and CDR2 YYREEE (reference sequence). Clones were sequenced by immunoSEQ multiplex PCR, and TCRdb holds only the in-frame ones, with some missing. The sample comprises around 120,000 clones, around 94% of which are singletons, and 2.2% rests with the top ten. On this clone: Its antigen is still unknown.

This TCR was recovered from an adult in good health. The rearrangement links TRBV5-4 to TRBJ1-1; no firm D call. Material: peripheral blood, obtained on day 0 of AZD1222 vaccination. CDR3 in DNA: TGTGCCAGCAGCGATTATCAACGGTACACTGAAGCTTTCTTT. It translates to CASSDYQRYTEAFF. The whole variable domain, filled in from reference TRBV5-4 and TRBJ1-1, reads ETGVTQSPTHLIKTRGQQVTLRCSSQSGHNTVSWYQQALGQGPQFIFQYYREEENGRGNFPPRFSGLQFPNYSSELNVNALELDDSALYLCASSDYQRYTEAFFGQGTRLTVV.